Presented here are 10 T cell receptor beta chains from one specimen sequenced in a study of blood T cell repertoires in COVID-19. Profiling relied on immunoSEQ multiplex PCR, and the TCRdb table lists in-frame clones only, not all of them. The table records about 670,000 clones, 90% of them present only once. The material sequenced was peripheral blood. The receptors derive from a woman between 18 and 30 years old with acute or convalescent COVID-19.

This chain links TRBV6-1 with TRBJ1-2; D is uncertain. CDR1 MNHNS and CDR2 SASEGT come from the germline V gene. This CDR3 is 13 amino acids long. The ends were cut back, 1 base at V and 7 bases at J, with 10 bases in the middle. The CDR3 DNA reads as TGTGCCAGCAGTGAAGGGGAGGCAGGTGGCTACACCTTC. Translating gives CASSEGEAGGYTF.

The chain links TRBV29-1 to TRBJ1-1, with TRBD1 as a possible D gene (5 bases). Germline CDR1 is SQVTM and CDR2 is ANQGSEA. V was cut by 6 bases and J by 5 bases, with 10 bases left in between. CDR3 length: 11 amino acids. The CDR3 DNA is TGCAGCGTGGGAAGACAGACTGAAGCTTTCTTT. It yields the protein CSVGRQTEAFF.

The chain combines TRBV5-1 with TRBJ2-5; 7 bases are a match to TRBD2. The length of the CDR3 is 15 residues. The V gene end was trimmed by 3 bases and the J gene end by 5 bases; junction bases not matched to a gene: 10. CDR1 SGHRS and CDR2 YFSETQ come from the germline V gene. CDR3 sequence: CASSSRRGVVETQYF. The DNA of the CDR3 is TGCGCCAGCAGCTCACGACGGGGGGTTGTTGAGACCCAGTACTTC.

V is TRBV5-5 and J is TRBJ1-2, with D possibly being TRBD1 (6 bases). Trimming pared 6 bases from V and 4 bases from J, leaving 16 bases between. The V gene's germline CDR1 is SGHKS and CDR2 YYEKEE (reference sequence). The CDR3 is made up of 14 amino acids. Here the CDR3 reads CASNPGVDPYGYTF. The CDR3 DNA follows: TGTGCCAGCAACCCAGGGGTAGATCCCTATGGCTACACCTTC.

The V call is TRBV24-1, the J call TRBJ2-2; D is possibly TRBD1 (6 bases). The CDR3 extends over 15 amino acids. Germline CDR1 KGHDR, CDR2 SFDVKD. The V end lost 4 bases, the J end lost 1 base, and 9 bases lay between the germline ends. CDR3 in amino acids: CATSDPDRNTGELFF. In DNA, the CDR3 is TGTGCCACCAGTGACCCGGACAGGAACACCGGGGAGCTGTTTTTT.

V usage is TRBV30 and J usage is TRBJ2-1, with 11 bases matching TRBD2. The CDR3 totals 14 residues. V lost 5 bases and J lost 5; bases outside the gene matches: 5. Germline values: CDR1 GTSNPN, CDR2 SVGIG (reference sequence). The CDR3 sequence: CAWDSGGANNEQFF. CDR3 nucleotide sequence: TGTGCCTGGGATAGCGGGGGGGCCAACAATGAGCAGTTCTTC.

DNA of the CDR3: TGTGCCAGCAGCCAAAAGGTGACAGTAGCTGGAAACACCATATATTTT. It specifies CASSQKVTVAGNTIYF. This rearrangement joins TRBV3-1 (or the pseudogene TRBV3-2) to TRBJ1-3, with D perhaps TRBD1 (5 bases). The CDR3 has 16 residues. The ends were cut back, 2 bases at V and 2 bases at J, with 13 bases in the middle. CDR1 LGHDT and CDR2 YNNKEL come from the germline V gene (reference sequence).

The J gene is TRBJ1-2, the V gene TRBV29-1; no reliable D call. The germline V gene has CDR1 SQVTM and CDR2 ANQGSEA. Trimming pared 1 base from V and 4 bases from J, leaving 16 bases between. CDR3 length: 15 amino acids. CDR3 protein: CSVEGHGSRGYGYTF. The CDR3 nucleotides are TGCAGCGTTGAAGGCCACGGATCCCGGGGCTATGGCTACACCTTC.

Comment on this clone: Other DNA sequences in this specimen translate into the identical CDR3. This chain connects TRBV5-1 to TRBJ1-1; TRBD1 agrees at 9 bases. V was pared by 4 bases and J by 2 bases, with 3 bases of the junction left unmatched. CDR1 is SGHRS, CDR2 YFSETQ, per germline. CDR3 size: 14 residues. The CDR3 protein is CASSRGQGNTEAFF. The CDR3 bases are TGCGCCAGCAGCCGGGGACAGGGAAACACTGAAGCTTTCTTT. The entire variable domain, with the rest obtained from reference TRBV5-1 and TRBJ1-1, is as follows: KAGVTQTPRYLIKTRGQQVTLSCSPISGHRSVSWYQQTPGQGLQFLFEYFSETQRNKGNFPGRFSGRQFSNSRSEMNVSTLELGDSALYLCASSRGQGNTEAFFGQGTRLTVV.

The CDR3 nucleotides are TGTGCCAGCAGCTTCGGAGGGTCGGCCAAAAACATTCAGTACTTC. Its translation is CASSFGGSAKNIQYF. The V call is TRBV13, the J call TRBJ2-4; possibly TRBD2 for D (6 bases). Trimming took off 3 bases at V and 1 base at J, with 10 bases between the two ends. There are 15 residues in the CDR3. CDR1 PRHDT and CDR2 FYEKMQ come from the germline V gene (reference sequence).